This T cell receptor beta chain was captured in a study of cytomegalovirus exposure and HLA in healthy donors. This CDR3 contains 15 residues. CDR1 LNHDA and CDR2 SQIVND come from the germline V gene (reference sequence). The germline V and J ends were trimmed by 5 bases and 3 bases, with 16 bases remaining between them. The PCR had 60 Vbeta and 13 Jbeta primers. Sequencing was performed with immunoSEQ multiplex PCR; in TCRdb, only in-frame clones are kept and a portion is missing. The sample consists of over 150,000 clones, 70% to 85% of them appearing once. The sample was PBMCs. The receptor was derived from a middle-aged man in good health and CMV-seronegative. The J gene is TRBJ2-5, the V gene TRBV19; possibly TRBD2 for D (6 bases). The CDR3 spells CASSLLSTRKETQYF. Here the CDR3 DNA reads TGTGCCAGTAGTCTCCTCTCGACTAGAAAAGAGACCCAGTACTTC.